The 23 T cell receptor beta chains below come from one sample, sequenced in a study of PD-L1 blockade in urothelial cancer. Repertoires were generated with immunoSEQ multiplex PCR, while TCRdb's copy carries only in-frame clones and drops some. This table has about 100,000 clones, about 90% appearing once. Sequenced here: PBMCs, sampled around atezolizumab (anti-PD-L1) treatment. These TCRs come from a woman older than 75 with urothelial cancer.

J is TRBJ2-7 and V is TRBV11-2; no reliable D call. The CDR3 is 11 amino acids. Germline V CDR1 and CDR2: SGHAT, FQNNGV. V was shortened by 6 bases and J by 3 bases, with 6 bases between the two germline ends. Here the CDR3 reads CASRQIYEQYF. The CDR3 DNA reads TGTGCCAGCAGACAGATCTACGAGCAGTACTTC.

J is TRBJ2-7 and V is TRBV28, with D tentatively TRBD2 (7 bases). Germline CDR1 reads MDHEN; CDR2 reads SYDVKM. The germline V and J ends were trimmed by 3 bases and 4 bases, with 16 bases remaining between them. CDR3 length equals 15 residues. The CDR3 reads CASSLGGGSEYEQYF. CDR3 in DNA: TGTGCCAGCAGTTTGGGGGGCGGGAGTGAGTACGAGCAGTACTTC.

This rearrangement joins TRBV6-6 to TRBJ1-1, with D perhaps TRBD1 (5 bases). The CDR3 loop spans 16 amino acids. The germline V gene has CDR1 MNHNY and CDR2 SVGAGI (reference sequence). V was pared by 2 bases and J by 3 bases, with 16 bases between. CDR3 region: CASSYPREGRYTEAFF. Written as DNA, the CDR3 is TGTGCCAGCAGTTACCCGCGGGAGGGGCGGTACACTGAAGCTTTCTTT.

V and J are TRBV5-1 and TRBJ1-2; 10 nucleotides agree with TRBD1. Germline lookup yields CDR1 SGHRS and CDR2 YFSETQ. The junction had 3 bases not matched to a gene; V was cut back by 6 bases and J by 4 bases. This CDR3 has 13 amino acids. CDR3 sequence (DNA): TGCGCCAGCACCCGGACAGGGGGCTATGGCTACACCTTC. Its translation: CASTRTGGYGYTF.

The rearrangement uses TRBV4-2 and TRBJ2-3, with a weak D call TRBD2 (5 bases). The CDR3 is 12 amino acids. Per germline, CDR1 LGHNA and CDR2 YNFKEQ. Trimming pared 1 base from V and 6 bases from J, leaving 5 bases between. CDR3 in DNA: TGTGCCAGCAGCCAAGGGAGGGATACGCAGTATTTT. The encoded protein is CASSQGRDTQYF.

The rearrangement uses TRBV6-1 and TRBJ1-2; possible D gene TRBD1, 5 bases. The CDR3 is 13 amino acids. Trimming took 4 bases from V and 3 from J, leaving 9 bases between them. Germline CDR1 MNHNS, CDR2 SASEGT. The CDR3 spells CASSAPGYYGYTF. The CDR3 DNA reads as TGTGCCAGCAGTGCCCCAGGGTACTATGGCTACACCTTC.

V is TRBV7-3 and J is TRBJ2-2; the match to TRBD2 covers 8 bases. Germline CDR1 reads SGHTA; CDR2 reads FQGTGA. With V trimmed by 5 bases and J by 4 bases, 6 bases remained unmatched. This CDR3 is built from 15 residues. This CDR3 is CASSQTAGATGELFF. The CDR3 coding sequence is TGTGCCAGCAGCCAGACAGCGGGAGCCACCGGGGAGCTGTTTTTT. Using reference TRBV7-3 and TRBJ2-2 for the parts outside the CDR3, the full variable domain is GAGVSQTPSNKVTEKGKYVELRCDPISGHTALYWYRQSLGQGPEFLIYFQGTGAADDSGLPNDRFFAVRPEGSVSTLKIQRTERGDSAVYLCASSQTAGATGELFFGEGSRLTVL.

The chain combines TRBV4-1 with TRBJ2-3; D gene ambiguous. CDR1 and CDR2 (germline): MGHRA, YSYEKL. The CDR3 totals 13 residues. With 4 bases removed from V and 5 bases from J, the gap between germline ends came to 10 bases. CDR3 bases: TGCGCCAGCAGCCCCGAAAGGAGAGATACGCAGTATTTT. It is translated as CASSPERRDTQYF.

The chain joins TRBV30 to TRBJ1-1, with a possible D match to TRBD1 (5 bases). The germline V gene encodes CDR1 GTSNPN and CDR2 SVGIG (reference sequence). With 4 bases removed from V and 1 base from J, the gap between germline ends came to 13 bases. CDR3 length equals 14 residues. CDR3 sequence (DNA): TGTGCCTGGACCCCTTGGGGGGGGAACACTGAAGCTTTCTTT. The encoded protein is CAWTPWGGNTEAFF.

Only one count was recorded for this clone. The V gene is TRBV9, the J gene TRBJ1-1, with 8 nucleotides matching TRBD1. This CDR3 comprises 15 residues. The germline CDR1 and CDR2 sequences are SGDLS and YYNGEE. The ends lost 4 bases at V and 3 bases at J; junction bases unmatched: 8. This chain's CDR3 is CASSRHRGGDTEAFF. The DNA for the CDR3 is TGTGCCAGCAGCAGACACAGGGGGGGGGACACTGAAGCTTTCTTT.

CDR3 DNA: TGTGCCAGCAGCCGAGAACAGTCCTACGAGCAGTACTTC. It yields the protein CASSREQSYEQYF. V is TRBV7-8 and J is TRBJ2-7; D call uncertain. With 5 bases removed from V and 1 base from J, the gap between germline ends came to 9 bases. CDR3 size: 13 residues. Looked up from germline, CDR1 is SGHVS and CDR2 is FQNEAQ.

The chain links TRBV2 to TRBJ1-4, with 12 bases matching TRBD1. J was trimmed by 8 bases and V by 6 bases; bases with no gene match: 4. The CDR3 extends over 14 amino acids. From germline, CDR1 is SNHLY and CDR2 FYNNEI. This chain's CDR3 is CASSRDRGHEKLFF. For the CDR3, the DNA is TGTGCCAGCAGCCGGGACAGGGGGCACGAAAAACTGTTTTTT.

This clone showed up just a few times. The rearrangement uses TRBV9 and TRBJ2-2; TRBD2 agrees at 9 bases. J gave up 1 base and V 4 bases, and 5 bases lay outside the gene matches. Per the germline V gene, CDR1 is SGDLS and CDR2 is YYNGEE. The CDR3 sequence is 16 residues long. In DNA form, the CDR3 reads TGTGCCAGCAGCTTAGCGACTAGCGGGAACACCGGGGAGCTGTTTTTT. Translated: CASSLATSGNTGELFF. The complete variable domain, with remaining parts taken from reference TRBV9 and TRBJ2-2, reads DSGVTQTPKHLITATGQRVTLRCSPRSGDLSVYWYQQSLDQGLQFLIQYYNGEERAKGNILERFSAQQFPDLHSELNLSSLELGDSALYFCASSLATSGNTGELFFGEGSRLTVL.

The genes are TRBV9 and TRBJ1-2; TRBD1 matches at 8 bases. This CDR3 has 14 residues. The J segment lost 4 bases and the V segment lost 3 bases, leaving 5 bases of the junction unmatched. Germline CDR1 and CDR2: SGDLS and YYNGEE. CDR3 region: CASSDGQGPYGYTF. In DNA, the CDR3 is TGTGCCAGCAGCGACGGACAGGGCCCCTATGGCTACACCTTC.

V is TRBV4-1 and J is TRBJ2-3; 9 bases map to TRBD2. V lost 4 bases, J lost 6 bases, and 11 bases stayed unmatched. There are 16 residues in the CDR3. Germline values: CDR1 MGHRA, CDR2 YSYEKL. CDR3 in DNA: TGCGCCAGCAGCCCTTTGGGGCGGGAGGGCCGGGATACGCAGTATTTT. Its protein product is CASSPLGREGRDTQYF.

The rearrangement joins TRBV11-2 to TRBJ1-1, with D unresolved. V was pared by 6 bases and J by 1 base, with 12 bases between. CDR3 length equals 14 residues. CDR1 and CDR2 from the germline V gene are SGHAT and FQNNGV. The CDR3 DNA reads TGTGCCAGCAGTCCAGGCCCCCGGAACACTGAAGCTTTCTTT. It translates to CASSPGPRNTEAFF. The variable domain in full, with the rest retrieved from reference TRBV11-2 and TRBJ1-1, is EAGVAQSPRYKIIEKRQSVAFWCNPISGHATLYWYQQILGQGPKLLIQFQNNGVVDDSQLPKDRFSAERLKGVDSTLKIQPAKLEDSAVYLCASSPGPRNTEAFFGQGTRLTVV.

The rearrangement uses TRBV7-3 and TRBJ2-7; 12 bases align to TRBD1. V gave up 5 bases and J gave up 3 bases; unmatched junction bases: 17. The germline V gene encodes CDR1 SGHTA and CDR2 FQGTGA. This CDR3 spans 19 amino acids. CDR3 bases: TGTGCCAGCAGCGTCGCCGGGACAGGGGGCTCGCGGATAAGCTACGAGCAGTACTTC. As protein: CASSVAGTGGSRISYEQYF.

The chain has TRBV7-2 and TRBJ1-3; TRBD1 agrees at 8 bases. The J segment lost 4 bases and the V segment lost 10 bases, leaving 6 bases of the junction unmatched. CDR1 is SGHTA, CDR2 FQGNSA, per germline. The CDR3 contains 13 residues. The DNA of the CDR3 is TGTGCCACTGCGGACAGGGTAGGAAACACCATATATTTT. Residues: CATADRVGNTIYF.

This chain links TRBV28 with TRBJ1-3; no clear D gene. The ends were cut back, 2 bases at V and 1 base at J, with 9 bases in the middle. The CDR3 covers 15 residues. Per germline, CDR1 MDHEN and CDR2 SYDVKM. The CDR3 here is CASSLRPGSGNTIYF. For the CDR3, the DNA is TGTGCCAGCAGTTTACGGCCGGGTTCTGGAAACACCATATATTTT.

J is TRBJ1-3 and V is TRBV21-1; the DNA was not used to check the table's D call, TRBD1. TRBV21-1 is tagged as a pseudogene. This CDR3 spans 16 amino acids. For the CDR3, the DNA is TGTGCCACCGAACCCAGGGGTGTTCCCTCTGGAAACACCATATATTTT. As protein: CATEPRGVPSGNTIYF.

The genes are TRBV28 and TRBJ2-7; 9 bases are shared with TRBD1. CDR1 is MDHEN, CDR2 SYDVKM, per germline. V lost 3 bases, J lost 7 bases, and 13 bases stayed unmatched. The CDR3 length is 16 residues. CDR3 amino acids: CASSLGLTGGLREQYF. In DNA, the CDR3 is TGTGCCAGCAGTTTGGGCCTGACAGGGGGGTTGAGGGAGCAGTACTTC.

The CDR3: CASSSGTTYEQYF. The CDR3 nucleotides read TGTGCCAGCAGCTCCGGGACTACCTACGAGCAGTACTTC. The chain couples TRBV5-4 to TRBJ2-7, with 7 bases aligning to TRBD2. CDR1 and CDR2 (germline): SGHNT, YYREEE (reference sequence). The CDR3 has 13 residues. The junction had 2 bases not matched to a gene; V was cut back by 3 bases and J by 2 bases. The whole variable domain, remainder taken from reference TRBV5-4 and TRBJ2-7, is ETGVTQSPTHLIKTRGQQVTLRCSSQSGHNTVSWYQQALGQGPQFIFQYYREEENGRGNFPPRFSGLQFPNYSSELNVNALELDDSALYLCASSSGTTYEQYFGPGTRLTVT.

The chain links TRBV19 to TRBJ2-7, with TRBD1 as a possible D gene (7 bases). Trimming left V 5 bases short and J 1 base short, with 15 bases between. This CDR3 spans 15 amino acids. The V gene's germline CDR1 is LNHDA and CDR2 SQIVND (reference sequence). The CDR3 reads CASSWDSSGSYEQYF. In nucleotides, the CDR3 is TGTGCCAGTAGTTGGGACAGCAGCGGGTCCTACGAGCAGTACTTC.